This T cell receptor (beta chain) was profiled in a study of cytomegalovirus exposure and HLA in healthy donors. The length of the CDR3 is 16 residues. With 4 bases clipped from V and 4 bases from J, the junction kept 10 bases outside the gene matches. Germline loops: CDR1 MNHNS, CDR2 SASEGT. Remarks on this clone: Its antigen is not identified.

The study's findings and limits: Most TCR sequences proved rare, with some public TCRs found in many donors.

Use of 60 Vbeta and 13 Jbeta primers characterized the PCR. The table came from immunoSEQ multiplex PCR; TCRdb's copy has only in-frame clones and leaves some out. Of 170,000 or so clones detected, around 77% appear once; the ten largest clones hold 1%. The clonotype was recovered from a woman between 45 and 60 years old in good health and CMV-seropositive. J is TRBJ2-5 and V is TRBV6-1; 9 bases map to TRBD2. The material sequenced was PBMCs. The CDR3: CASSVRSGRFGETQYF. The CDR3 bases are TGTGCCAGCAGTGTGCGGAGCGGGAGGTTCGGAGAGACCCAGTACTTC.